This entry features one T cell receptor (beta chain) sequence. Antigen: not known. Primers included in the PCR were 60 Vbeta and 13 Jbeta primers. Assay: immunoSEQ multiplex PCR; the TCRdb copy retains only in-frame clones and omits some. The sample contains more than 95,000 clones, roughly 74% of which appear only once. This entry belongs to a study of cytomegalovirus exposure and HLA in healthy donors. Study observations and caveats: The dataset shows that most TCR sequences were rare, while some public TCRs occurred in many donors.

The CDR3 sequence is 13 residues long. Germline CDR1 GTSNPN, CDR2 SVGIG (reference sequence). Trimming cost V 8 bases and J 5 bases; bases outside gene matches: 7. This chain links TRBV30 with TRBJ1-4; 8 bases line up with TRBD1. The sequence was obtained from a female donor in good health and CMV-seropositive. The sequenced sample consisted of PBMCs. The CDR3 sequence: CAGQQGGNEKLFF. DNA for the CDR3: TGTGCCGGACAACAGGGGGGGAATGAAAAACTGTTTTTT. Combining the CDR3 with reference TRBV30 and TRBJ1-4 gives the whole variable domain SQTIHQWPATLVQPVGSPLSLECTVEGTSNPNLYWYRQAAGRGLQLLFYSVGIGQISSEVPQNLSASRPQDRQFILSSKKLLLSDSGFYLCAGQQGGNEKLFFGSGTQLSVL.